Presented here are 16 T cell receptor beta chains from one specimen sequenced in a study of molecular identifiers for immune sequencing clone quantification (dated by TCRdb to the late 2010s). Library preparation employed PCR. The data were produced on a NextSeq 500. The public reads were reanalyzed by TCRdb: fastp trimming at Q25, MiXCR alignment, in-frame beta chains only. Each record represents a unique CDR3 protein, reported with the most common genes and DNA among its rows. Counted in this sample were roughly 320,000 distinct CDR3 sequences; roughly 23% of them appeared once. The ten largest clones capture roughly 0.7% of the sample. The specimen was naive CD8+ T cells from blood, with Jurkat cell RNA spiked in. In light of the paper, this sample's cell subset or site label describes: FACS-sorted CD8+CD4-CCR7+CD45RA+ naive T cells. These TCRs come from a human donor in good health. Some libraries in this study had Jurkat cell RNA spiked in.

This clonotype was seen repeatedly, ten times or more. The V gene is TRBV13, the J gene TRBJ1-2; TRBD1 aligns across 9 bases. The CDR3 runs to 14 residues. Germline CDR1 reads PRHDT; CDR2 reads FYEKMQ (reference sequence). With 1 base clipped from V and 7 bases from J, the junction kept 4 bases outside the gene matches. The chain's CDR3 is CASSLDRGPSGYTF. DNA for the CDR3: TGTGCCAGCAGCTTAGACAGGGGGCCCTCTGGCTACACCTTC. The full variable domain, with the rest looked up from reference TRBV13 and TRBJ1-2, is AAGVIQSPRHLIKEKRETATLKCYPIPRHDTVYWYQQGPGQDPQFLISFYEKMQSDKGSIPDRFSAQQFSDYHSELNMSSLELGDSALYFCASSLDRGPSGYTFGSGTRLTVV.

For this clonotype: Mismatch with germline at one junction end may stem from a read error. The chain has TRBV13 and TRBJ2-3; TRBD2 aligns across 7 bases. Looked up from germline, CDR1 is PRHDT and CDR2 is FYEKMQ (reference sequence). This CDR3 has 16 amino acids. The CDR3 DNA reads TGTGCCAGCAGGGCTTTCGGGACTACTTACCCCGATACGCCGTCTTTT. Protein: CASRAFGTTYPDTPSF.

This clonotype appeared many times. The chain recombines TRBV7-8 with TRBJ2-5; TRBD1 agrees at 7 bases. In germline, CDR1 is SGHVS, CDR2 FQNEAQ. This CDR3 spans 14 amino acids. Trimming at V came to 5 bases and at J to 1 base, leaving 4 bases not matched to a gene. The CDR3 spells CASSPSGGQETQYF. The CDR3 coding sequence is TGTGCCAGCAGCCCGTCAGGGGGCCAAGAGACCCAGTACTTC. The full variable domain, in which reference TRBV7-8 and TRBJ2-5 provide the parts outside the CDR3, is GAGVSQSPRYKVAKRGQDVALRCDPISGHVSLFWYQQALGQGPEFLTYFQNEAQLDKSGLPSDRFFAERPEGSVSTLKIQRTQQEDSAVYLCASSPSGGQETQYFGPGTRLLVL.

The CDR3 spells CASSLAPAAVNEQYF. CDR3 coding DNA: TGTGCCAGCAGCTTAGCCCCAGCGGCAGTGAACGAGCAGTACTTC. This rearrangement joins TRBV7-6 to TRBJ2-7, with a weak D call TRBD2 (5 bases). This CDR3 contains 15 residues. The germline gives CDR1 SGHVS, CDR2 FNYEAQ. V dropped 0 bases and J dropped 5 bases, with 14 bases sitting between them.

The chain links TRBV5-3 to TRBJ2-3, with TRBD2 as a possible D gene (5 bases). TRBV5-3 is classed as an ORF, of uncertain function. CDR3 size: 15 residues. V gave up 10 bases and J gave up 6 bases, with 24 bases separating them. The CDR3 DNA follows: TGTGCCTGCAGCCCGGGGTTGCCTGTCGGGGATACGCAGTATTTT. It yields the protein CACSPGLPVGDTQYF.

The sample holds a few counts of this clonotype. V is TRBV7-8 and J is TRBJ2-5, with TRBD2 matching over 9 bases. The CDR3 has 16 amino acids. CDR1 is SGHVS, CDR2 FQNEAQ, per germline. V shed 2 bases, J shed 1 base, and the junction held 5 bases outside the gene matches. CDR3 amino acids: CASSLLAGDSQETQYF. The CDR3 DNA follows: TGTGCCAGCAGCTTATTAGCGGGGGACTCCCAAGAGACCCAGTACTTC.

This chain links TRBV20-1 with TRBJ2-7; tentative D call: TRBD1 (5 bases). This CDR3 region has 15 residues. Germline CDR1 reads DFQATT; CDR2 reads SNEGSKA (reference sequence). The ends were cut back, 1 base at V and 4 bases at J, with 17 bases in the middle. The CDR3 sequence: CSARGRGQIAYEQYF. The CDR3 nucleotides are TGCAGTGCTAGAGGAAGGGGTCAGATAGCATACGAGCAGTACTTC.

This clonotype was counted at least ten times. CDR3 region: CASSEGSGTGRYEQYF. CDR3 nucleotide sequence: TGTGCCAGCAGCGAGGGATCCGGGACAGGGAGGTACGAGCAGTACTTC. The rearrangement uses TRBV9 and TRBJ2-7; 9 positions match TRBD1. The germline V gene has CDR1 SGDLS and CDR2 YYNGEE. CDR3 length: 16 amino acids. V dropped 3 bases and J dropped 4; count of bases not matched to a gene: 11.

This clonotype was observed at least ten times. The CDR3 spells CSARGAGELKNIQYF. Here the CDR3 DNA reads TGCAGTGCTAGAGGTGCGGGGGAGTTAAAAAACATTCAGTACTTC. The gene calls are TRBV20-1 and TRBJ2-4, with 7 bases aligning to TRBD2. Trimming cost V 1 base and J 4 bases; bases outside gene matches: 7. The V gene's germline CDR1 is DFQATT and CDR2 SNEGSKA (reference sequence). The CDR3 runs 15 residues.

This chain uses TRBV2 with TRBJ2-2; no clear D gene. The CDR3 extends over 14 amino acids. V was shortened by 6 bases and J by 8 bases, with 16 bases between the two germline ends. The germline V gene has CDR1 SNHLY and CDR2 FYNNEI. CDR3 region: CASRRAASLGELFF. The CDR3 region has the DNA TGTGCCAGCAGACGGGCAGCCTCCTTAGGGGAGCTGTTTTTT.

The count of this clonotype is one. One end of the junction varies from germline; a read error may be responsible. The chain uses TRBV20-1 and TRBJ2-7; D uncertain. Germline V lookup: CDR1 DFQATT, CDR2 SNEGSKA (reference sequence). The CDR3 has 11 residues. CDR3 region: CSARDFYGQYF. The CDR3 nucleotides read TGCAGTGCTAGGGATTTTTACGGGCAGTACTTC.

This clonotype has ten or more counts. The chain has TRBV29-1 and TRBJ2-5; 10 bases line up with TRBD2. V dropped 2 bases and J dropped 5; count of bases not matched to a gene: 11. This CDR3 has 16 amino acids. CDR1 and CDR2 (germline): SQVTM, ANQGSEA. The CDR3: CSVEWLAGVIFETQYF. The CDR3 DNA reads TGCAGCGTTGAATGGCTAGCGGGGGTCATATTTGAGACCCAGTACTTC.

The count of this clonotype is one. One end of the junction fails to match germline, which may point to a read error. The chain joins TRBV7-9 to TRBJ2-3; 7 bases map to TRBD2. The CDR3 spans 12 residues. The germline gives CDR1 SEHNR, CDR2 FQNEAQ (reference sequence). The CDR3 protein is CASNLAGDTQYF. The CDR3 DNA is TGTGCCAGCAACTTAGCGGGTGATACGCAGTATTTT.

This clonotype was observed a handful of times. The chain links TRBV30 to TRBJ1-1; D is uncertain. CDR1 is GTSNPN and CDR2 is SVGIG in the germline V gene (reference sequence). The V and J ends lost 0 bases and 4 bases respectively, with 6 bases between them. The CDR3 is 12 residues long. The CDR3 region is CAWSVFSTEAFF. The CDR3 bases are TGTGCCTGGAGTGTCTTTTCCACTGAAGCTTTCTTT.

This clonotype came up many times. This chain uses TRBV29-1 with TRBJ1-2; weak D call: TRBD1 (6 bases). The CDR3 consists of 13 residues. The V gene lost 1 base and the J gene lost 11 bases, with 17 bases spanning the gap. Germline lookup yields CDR1 SQVTM and CDR2 ANQGSEA. CDR3 DNA: TGCAGCGTTGAAGTCCTGGGGGGGCCCGGTTACACCTTC. This codes for CSVEVLGGPGYTF.

The chain employs TRBV7-9 and TRBJ2-5, with D possibly being TRBD1 (6 bases). Germline assignment: CDR1 SEHNR and CDR2 FQNEAQ (reference sequence). V shed 4 bases and J shed 5 bases, with 11 bases lying between them. The CDR3 spans 13 residues. DNA for the CDR3: TGTGCCAGCAGCTCACAGGGTGACGAGACCCAGTACTTC. The encoded protein is CASSSQGDETQYF.